The 13 T cell receptor beta chains reported below all come from one sample, sequenced in a study of T cells after yellow fever vaccination. From the 5' RACE reads, TCRdb called clonotypes with MiXCR, one entry per CDR3 protein. This sample yields roughly 94,000 distinct CDR3 sequences, of which under 9% are seen a single time; approximately 16% belongs to the top ten. The source material was CD8+ T cells not binding an NS4B(214-222) dextramer, sorted from PBMCs, sampled less than 16 days after the first yellow fever vaccination. Receptor source: a man aged 18-30 years who received the YFV17D yellow fever vaccine.

This clonotype has more than one count but fewer than ten. The chain is built from TRBV15 and TRBJ2-3, with unresolved D. This CDR3 is 13 amino acids long. Trimming took 3 bases from V and 4 from J, leaving 8 bases between them. Germline values: CDR1 LNHNV, CDR2 YYDKDF (reference sequence). CDR3 DNA sequence: TGTGCCACCAGCAGCCGCTTCTCAGATACGCAGTATTTT. Protein product: CATSSRFSDTQYF.

The sample holds a few counts of this clonotype. One end of the junction fails to match germline, which may point to a read error. This chain joins TRBV12-3 or TRBV12-4 and TRBJ1-2; TRBD1 is a possible D gene (6 bases). The CDR3 covers 13 residues. This CDR3 reads CASSTPLPGHEGF. The CDR3, as DNA: TGTGCCAGCAGTACACCTCTCCCGGGACACGAGGGCTTC.

There are a few counts of this clonotype. One end of the junction varies from germline; a read error may be responsible. V gene TRBV12-5 combines with J gene TRBJ2-7; TRBD1 agrees at 8 bases. This CDR3 has 15 residues. The germline CDR1 and CDR2 sequences are LGHNT and FRNRAP. This CDR3 reads CASGLDRTGSYGQYF. CDR3 DNA sequence: TGTGCTAGTGGTTTGGACCGGACAGGGAGTTACGGGCAGTACTTC.

The rearrangement links TRBV20-1 to TRBJ2-1; tentatively, D is TRBD2 (6 bases). The CDR3 loop spans 15 amino acids. V lost 0 bases and J 0 bases, leaving 9 bases between the germline ends. CDR1 DFQATT and CDR2 SNEGSKA come from the germline V gene (reference sequence). CDR3 nucleotides: TGCAGTGCTAGAGACGCGGGGACCTCCTACAATGAGCAGTTCTTC. Translation: CSARDAGTSYNEQFF.

A few counts support this clonotype. The CDR3 bases are TGTGCCAGCAGTTTTACATGGAACACTGAAGCTTTCTTT. It yields the protein CASSFTWNTEAFF. This chain joins TRBV6-2 or TRBV6-3 and TRBJ1-1; no reliable D call. Trimming left V 4 bases short and J 1 base short, with 7 bases between. The CDR3 runs to 13 residues. Germline-derived CDR1 and CDR2 are MNHEY and SVGEGT.

This clonotype was seen a few times. The chain couples TRBV5-1 to TRBJ1-3, with TRBD1 identical over 8 bases. V gave up 1 base and J gave up 2 bases; unmatched junction bases: 2. The CDR3 extends over 15 amino acids. Germline loops: CDR1 SGHRS, CDR2 YFSETQ. Here the CDR3 DNA reads TGCGCCAGCAGCTTGATCAGGGGGCCTGGAAACACCATATATTTT. Its translation is CASSLIRGPGNTIYF.

Only a few counts were recorded for this clonotype. The V call is TRBV29-1, the J call TRBJ1-2; D unresolved. Germline CDR1 and CDR2: SQVTM and ANQGSEA. Trimming shortened V by 6 bases and J by 8 bases, and 13 bases separated the two germline ends. The length of the CDR3 is 11 residues. The CDR3 here is CSVPDSGGYTF. DNA of the CDR3: TGCAGCGTCCCGGACTCGGGGGGCTACACCTTC.

This clonotype came up a few times. This chain joins TRBV24-1 and TRBJ2-1; TRBD1 aligns across 8 bases. The CDR3 is made up of 17 amino acids. With 7 bases clipped from V and 3 bases from J, the junction kept 13 bases outside the gene matches. Germline V gene data show CDR1 as KGHDR and CDR2 as SFDVKD. The CDR3 here is CATSGIDLTGVYNEQFF. In nucleotides, the CDR3 is TGTGCCACCAGCGGGATCGATCTGACAGGGGTCTACAATGAGCAGTTCTTC.

This clonotype was recorded at least ten times. The chain carries TRBV7-9 and TRBJ2-5; unclear D gene. Germline values: CDR1 SEHNR, CDR2 FQNEAQ (reference sequence). V was cut by 3 bases and J by 2 bases, with 13 bases left in between. The CDR3 length is 15 residues. In nucleotides, the CDR3 is TGTGCCAGCAGCTTGACCGGATATGTACAAGAGACCCAGTACTTC. Its translation is CASSLTGYVQETQYF.

This chain joins TRBV20-1 and TRBJ2-3; 7 nucleotides match TRBD2. This CDR3 is built from 13 residues. Germline lookup yields CDR1 DFQATT and CDR2 SNEGSKA (reference sequence). J gave up 4 bases and V 4 bases, and 5 bases lay outside the gene matches. CDR3: CSATTSWADTQYF. The CDR3 DNA sequence: TGCAGTGCTACGACTAGCTGGGCAGATACGCAGTATTTT.

The chain has TRBV4-3 and TRBJ2-7; D is unresolved. The V gene's germline CDR1 is LGHNA and CDR2 YSLEER. The V and J ends lost 1 base and 0 bases respectively, with 16 bases between them. The CDR3 length is 17 residues. Here the CDR3 reads CASSQVAAGSLSYEQYF. As DNA, the CDR3 is TGCGCCAGCAGCCAAGTTGCGGCTGGCTCCCTCTCCTACGAGCAGTACTTC.

This clonotype came up many times. The chain recombines TRBV10-3 with TRBJ2-7, with 8 bases that match TRBD2. CDR3 size: 13 residues. Trimming at V came to 9 bases and at J to 0 bases, leaving 4 bases not matched to a gene. Germline V gene lookup returns CDR1 ENHRY and CDR2 SYGVKD. The CDR3 DNA reads TGTGCCATTCGAGCGGGGGACTCCTACGAGCAGTACTTC. Amino acids: CAIRAGDSYEQYF.

The gene calls are TRBV24-1 and TRBJ1-5; no clear D gene. The germline V and J ends were trimmed by 0 bases and 3 bases, with 2 bases remaining between them. The germline V gene encodes CDR1 KGHDR and CDR2 SFDVKD. The CDR3 totals 13 residues. In DNA form, the CDR3 reads TGTGCCACCAGTGATTTGGTCAATCAGCCCCAGCATTTT. It yields the protein CATSDLVNQPQHF.